Listed below are T cell receptor beta chains from one sample, sequenced in a study of shared clonotypes between healthy human individuals. TCRdb's table, derived via immunoSEQ multiplex PCR, lists solely in-frame clones and lacks some. The sample contains 2 million to 2.5 million clones, approximately 95% of which appear only once. Sequencing was performed on naive CD4+ T cells from PBMCs. The receptor set was obtained from a young man in good health. Some clones in this sample may be carry-over from other donors' samples. Each CDR3 is given with its conserved first and last residue.

v_call,j_call,cdr3_aa
TRBV28,TRBJ2-7,CASSVIPGSAPYYEQYF
TRBV2,TRBJ1-2,CASSDYSVYTF
TRBV18,TRBJ2-5,CASSPPGGGQETQYF
TRBV6-1,TRBJ1-2,CASSDGGQIYGYTF
TRBV5-1,TRBJ2-5,CASSWTEETQYF
TRBV15,TRBJ2-3,CATSRSLLLAGAGLTSTDTQYF
TRBV19,TRBJ2-1,CASSMVAVGDEQFF
TRBV18,TRBJ1-1,CASSPGQTNTEAFF
TRBV28,TRBJ1-1,CASNGANEAFF
TRBV11-1,TRBJ2-3,CASSLEGGSADTQYF
TRBV5-1,TRBJ2-1,CASSAEWTAGFSNEQFF
TRBV10-2,TRBJ2-1,CASRGTRTYNEQFF
TRBV28,TRBJ2-5,CASFSIAGGRETQYF
TRBV11-3,TRBJ2-2,CASSLSPGPSGTGELFF
TRBV5-4,TRBJ2-3,CASSLTGLSPTDTQYF
TRBV30,TRBJ2-3,CAWSESGYSTDTQYF
TRBV15,TRBJ2-3,CATSRDRGGDTQYF
TRBV19,TRBJ1-5,CASRSFNRAQPQHF
TRBV7-2,TRBJ1-5,CASSPNRVQPQHF
TRBV14,TRBJ2-7,CASSHRTSGASYEQYF
TRBV29-1,TRBJ1-5,CSARTGHNQPQHF
TRBV11-3,TRBJ2-3,CASSEGIGGGPDTQYF
TRBV5-8,TRBJ1-2,CASSLAGTGGYTF
TRBV19,TRBJ2-7,CASSISGYEQYF
TRBV19,TRBJ2-3,CASSISGFTDTQYF
TRBV6-1,TRBJ2-5,CASSEVGGSGETQYF
TRBV18,TRBJ1-1,CASLNLGVTEAFF
TRBV27,TRBJ2-5,CASPGLQQETQYF
TRBV18,TRBJ2-3,CASSPTQDSLTHTDTQYF
TRBV6-5,TRBJ2-5,CASSYSILDDQETQYF
TRBV27,TRBJ2-7,CASSLRVAGGRPTDYEQYF
TRBV27,TRBJ2-1,CASSFTSGRGGSYNEQFF
TRBV7-2,TRBJ2-2,CASSPGRWTGELFF
TRBV5-1,TRBJ2-7,CASSKRSTGQGITYEQYF
TRBV29-1,TRBJ1-5,CSVSGGNSNQPQHF
TRBV6-4,TRBJ2-1,CASSRLAGVGEQFF
TRBV2,TRBJ2-2,CASSVNRVTGELFF
TRBV14,TRBJ1-2,CASSQAGSRGYTF
TRBV9,TRBJ2-3,CASSKTDRGDTQYF
TRBV12-5,TRBJ2-1,CASGLVLRRGGVDEQFF
TRBV18,TRBJ2-1,CASSPPTRTRYKFF
TRBV30,TRBJ2-7,CAWSKGQGVYEQYF